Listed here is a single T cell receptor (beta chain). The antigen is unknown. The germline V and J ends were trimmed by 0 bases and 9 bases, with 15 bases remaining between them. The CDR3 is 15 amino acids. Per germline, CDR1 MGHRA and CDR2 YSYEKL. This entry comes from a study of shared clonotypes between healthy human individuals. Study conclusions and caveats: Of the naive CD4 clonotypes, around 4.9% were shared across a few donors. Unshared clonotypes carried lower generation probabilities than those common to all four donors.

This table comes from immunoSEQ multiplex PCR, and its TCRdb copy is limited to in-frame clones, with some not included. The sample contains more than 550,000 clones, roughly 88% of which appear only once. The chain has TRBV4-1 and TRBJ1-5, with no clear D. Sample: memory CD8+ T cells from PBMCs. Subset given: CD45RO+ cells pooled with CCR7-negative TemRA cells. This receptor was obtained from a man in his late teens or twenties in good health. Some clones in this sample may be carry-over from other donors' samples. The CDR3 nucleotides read TGCGCCAGCAGCCAAGACCCTGGCCGCGTTTGGCCCCAGCATTTT. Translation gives CASSQDPGRVWPQHF.